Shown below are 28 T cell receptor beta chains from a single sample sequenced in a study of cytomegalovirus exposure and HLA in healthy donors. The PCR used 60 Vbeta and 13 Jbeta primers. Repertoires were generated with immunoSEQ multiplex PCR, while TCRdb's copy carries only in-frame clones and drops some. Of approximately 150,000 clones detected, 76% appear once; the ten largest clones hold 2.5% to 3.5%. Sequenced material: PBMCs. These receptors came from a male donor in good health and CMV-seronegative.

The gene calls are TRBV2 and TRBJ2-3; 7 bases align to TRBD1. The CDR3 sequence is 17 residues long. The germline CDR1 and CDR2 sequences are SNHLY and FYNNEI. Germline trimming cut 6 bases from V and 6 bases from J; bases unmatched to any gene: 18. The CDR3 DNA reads TGTGCCAGCAGATACTTGACGACAGGGATGATGTCGGATACGCAGTATTTT. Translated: CASRYLTTGMMSDTQYF.

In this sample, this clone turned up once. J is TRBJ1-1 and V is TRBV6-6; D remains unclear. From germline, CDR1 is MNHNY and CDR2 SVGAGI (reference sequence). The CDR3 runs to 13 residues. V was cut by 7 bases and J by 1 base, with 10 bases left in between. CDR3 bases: TGTGCCAGCACGCATCGAGGGAACACTGAAGCTTTCTTT. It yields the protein CASTHRGNTEAFF.

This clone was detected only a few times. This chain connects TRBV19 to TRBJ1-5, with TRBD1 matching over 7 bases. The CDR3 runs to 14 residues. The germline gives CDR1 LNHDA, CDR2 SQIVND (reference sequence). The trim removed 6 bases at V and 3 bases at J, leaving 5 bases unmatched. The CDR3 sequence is CASRGRGYNQPQHF. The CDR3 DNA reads TGTGCCAGTAGGGGCAGGGGGTACAATCAGCCCCAGCATTTT.

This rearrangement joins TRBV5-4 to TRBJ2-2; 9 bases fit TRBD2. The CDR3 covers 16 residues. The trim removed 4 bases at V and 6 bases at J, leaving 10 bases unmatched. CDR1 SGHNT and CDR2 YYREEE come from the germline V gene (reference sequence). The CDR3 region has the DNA TGTGCCAGCAGCCCGGGGGTAGCGGGAGCTTCCGGGGAGCTGTTTTTT. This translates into CASSPGVAGASGELFF.

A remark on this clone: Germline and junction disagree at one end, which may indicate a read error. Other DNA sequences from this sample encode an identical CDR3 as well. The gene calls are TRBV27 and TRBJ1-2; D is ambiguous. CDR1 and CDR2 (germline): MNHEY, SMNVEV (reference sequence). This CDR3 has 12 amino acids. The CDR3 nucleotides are TGCGCCAGCCTCGGGAAGGGCTATGGCTACACCTTC. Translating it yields CASLGKGYGYTF.

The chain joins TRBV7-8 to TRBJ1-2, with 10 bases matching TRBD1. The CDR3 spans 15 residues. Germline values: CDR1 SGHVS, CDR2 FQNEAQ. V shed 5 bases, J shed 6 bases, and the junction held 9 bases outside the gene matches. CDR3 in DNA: TGTGCCAGCAGCCGAAGGACAGGGGGAAAGAATGGCTACACCTTC. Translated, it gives CASSRRTGGKNGYTF.

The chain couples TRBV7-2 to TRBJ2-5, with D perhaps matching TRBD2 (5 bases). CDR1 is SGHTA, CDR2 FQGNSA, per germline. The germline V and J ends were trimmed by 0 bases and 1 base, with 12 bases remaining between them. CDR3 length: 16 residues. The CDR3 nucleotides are TGTGCCAGCAGCTTAGCAGCCGGGGATCTCCAAGAGACCCAGTACTTC. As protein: CASSLAAGDLQETQYF.

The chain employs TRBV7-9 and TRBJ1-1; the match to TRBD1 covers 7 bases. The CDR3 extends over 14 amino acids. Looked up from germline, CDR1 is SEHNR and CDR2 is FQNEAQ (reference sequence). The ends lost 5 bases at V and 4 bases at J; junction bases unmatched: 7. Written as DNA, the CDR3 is TGTGCCAGCAGCGCTACACAGGGGAGCACTGAAGCTTTCTTT. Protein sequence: CASSATQGSTEAFF.

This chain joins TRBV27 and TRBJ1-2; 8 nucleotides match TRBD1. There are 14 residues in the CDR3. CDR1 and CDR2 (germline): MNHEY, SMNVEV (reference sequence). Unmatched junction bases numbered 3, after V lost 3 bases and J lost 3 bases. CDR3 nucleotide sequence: TGTGCCAGCAGTTTTCGGACAGGGCACTATGGCTACACCTTC. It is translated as CASSFRTGHYGYTF.

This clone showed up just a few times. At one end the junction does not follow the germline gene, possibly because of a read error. The CDR3 nucleotides read TGTGCCAGCAGCTTACAGGGGAACGCTGAAGCTTTCTTT. Encoded protein: CASSLQGNAEAFF. The J gene is TRBJ1-1, the V gene TRBV7-6; D perhaps matches TRBD1 (6 bases). Germline CDR1 is SGHVS and CDR2 is FNYEAQ. The CDR3 extends over 13 amino acids.

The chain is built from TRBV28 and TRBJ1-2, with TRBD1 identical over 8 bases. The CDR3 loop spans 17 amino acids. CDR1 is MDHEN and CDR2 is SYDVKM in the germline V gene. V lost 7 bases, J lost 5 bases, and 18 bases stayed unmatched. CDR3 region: CASTPSRTGISRYGYTF. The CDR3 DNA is TGTGCCAGCACCCCTAGTAGGACAGGGATCTCTCGGTATGGCTACACCTTC.

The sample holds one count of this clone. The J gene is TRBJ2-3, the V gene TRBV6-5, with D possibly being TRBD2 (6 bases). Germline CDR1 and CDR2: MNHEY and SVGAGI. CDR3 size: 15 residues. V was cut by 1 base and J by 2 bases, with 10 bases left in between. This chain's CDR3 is CASSYFGTFTDTQYF. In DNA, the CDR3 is TGTGCCAGCAGTTACTTTGGGACTTTCACAGATACGCAGTATTTT.

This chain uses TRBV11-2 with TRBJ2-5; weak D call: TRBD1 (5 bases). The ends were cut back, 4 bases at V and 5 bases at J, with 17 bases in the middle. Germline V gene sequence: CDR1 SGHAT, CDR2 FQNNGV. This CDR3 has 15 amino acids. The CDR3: CASSSIRQSPETQYF. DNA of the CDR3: TGTGCCAGCAGCTCCATCCGACAGAGTCCGGAGACCCAGTACTTC.

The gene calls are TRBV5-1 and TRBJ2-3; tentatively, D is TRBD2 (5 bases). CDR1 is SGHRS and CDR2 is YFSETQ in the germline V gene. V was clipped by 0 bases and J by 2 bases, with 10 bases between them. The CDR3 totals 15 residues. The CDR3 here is CASSLDSGPTDTQYF. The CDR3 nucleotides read TGCGCCAGCAGCTTGGACAGCGGCCCCACAGATACGCAGTATTTT.

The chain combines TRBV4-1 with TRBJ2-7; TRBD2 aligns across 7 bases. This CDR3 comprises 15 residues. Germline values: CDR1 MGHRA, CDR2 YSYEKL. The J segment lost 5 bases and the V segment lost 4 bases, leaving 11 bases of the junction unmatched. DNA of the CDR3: TGCGCCAGCAGCCGATCCACGGGGGGTAAGGACGAGCAGTACTTC. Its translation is CASSRSTGGKDEQYF.

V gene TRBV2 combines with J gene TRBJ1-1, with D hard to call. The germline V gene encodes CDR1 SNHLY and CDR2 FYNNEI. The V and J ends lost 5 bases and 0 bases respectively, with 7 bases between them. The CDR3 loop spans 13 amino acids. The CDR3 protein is CASSPTMNTEAFF. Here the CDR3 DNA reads TGTGCCAGCAGTCCGACAATGAACACTGAAGCTTTCTTT.

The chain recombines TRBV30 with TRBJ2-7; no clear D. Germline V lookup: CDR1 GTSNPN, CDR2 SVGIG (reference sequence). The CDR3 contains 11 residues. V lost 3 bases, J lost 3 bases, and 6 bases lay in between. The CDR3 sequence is CAWSLDYEQYF. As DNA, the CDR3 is TGTGCCTGGAGCCTAGACTACGAGCAGTACTTC.

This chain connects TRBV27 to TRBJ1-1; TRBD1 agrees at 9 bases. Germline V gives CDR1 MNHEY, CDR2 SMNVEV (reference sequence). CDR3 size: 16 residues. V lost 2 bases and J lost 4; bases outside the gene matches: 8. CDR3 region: CASSLLPQGAGTEAFF. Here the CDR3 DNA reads TGTGCCAGCAGTTTACTACCACAGGGGGCGGGCACTGAAGCTTTCTTT.

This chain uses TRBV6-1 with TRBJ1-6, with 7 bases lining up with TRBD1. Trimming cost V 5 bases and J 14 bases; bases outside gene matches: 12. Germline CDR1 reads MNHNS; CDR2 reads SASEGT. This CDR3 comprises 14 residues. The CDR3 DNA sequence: TGTGCCAGCAGTTATAGGGACAGCTTCCCAACCCTCCACTTT. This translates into CASSYRDSFPTLHF.

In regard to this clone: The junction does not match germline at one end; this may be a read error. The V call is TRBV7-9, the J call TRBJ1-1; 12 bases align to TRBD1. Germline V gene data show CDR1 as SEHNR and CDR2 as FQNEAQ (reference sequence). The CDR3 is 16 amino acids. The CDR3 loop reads CSSSLATGTGGGEAFF. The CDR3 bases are TGTTCCAGCAGCTTAGCGACCGGGACAGGGGGCGGAGAAGCTTTCTTT.

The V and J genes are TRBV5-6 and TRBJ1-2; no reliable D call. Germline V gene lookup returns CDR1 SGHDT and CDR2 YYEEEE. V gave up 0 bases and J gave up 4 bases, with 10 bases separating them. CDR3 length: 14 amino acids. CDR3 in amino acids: CASSLVEATYGYTF. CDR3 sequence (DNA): TGTGCCAGCAGCTTGGTAGAGGCAACCTATGGCTACACCTTC.

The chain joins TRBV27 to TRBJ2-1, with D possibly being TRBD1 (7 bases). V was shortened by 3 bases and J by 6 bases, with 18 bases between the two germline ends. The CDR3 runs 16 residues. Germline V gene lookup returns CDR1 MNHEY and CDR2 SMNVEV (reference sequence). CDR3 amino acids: CASSFRGLSGGNEQFF. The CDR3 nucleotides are TGTGCCAGCAGTTTTCGGGGACTCTCAGGGGGCAATGAGCAGTTCTTC.

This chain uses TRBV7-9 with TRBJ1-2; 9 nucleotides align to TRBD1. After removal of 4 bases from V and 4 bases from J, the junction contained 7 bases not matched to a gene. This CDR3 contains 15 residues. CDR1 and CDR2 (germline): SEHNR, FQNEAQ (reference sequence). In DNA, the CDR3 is TGTGCCAGCAGCTCCCCGGACAGGGGTGGCTATGGCTACACCTTC. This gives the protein CASSSPDRGGYGYTF.

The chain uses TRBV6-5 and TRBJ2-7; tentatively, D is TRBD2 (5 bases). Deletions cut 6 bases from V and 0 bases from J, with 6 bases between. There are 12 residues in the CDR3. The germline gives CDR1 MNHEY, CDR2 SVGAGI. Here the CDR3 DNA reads TGTGCCAGCAGCCGGGACTCCTACGAGCAGTACTTC. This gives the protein CASSRDSYEQYF.

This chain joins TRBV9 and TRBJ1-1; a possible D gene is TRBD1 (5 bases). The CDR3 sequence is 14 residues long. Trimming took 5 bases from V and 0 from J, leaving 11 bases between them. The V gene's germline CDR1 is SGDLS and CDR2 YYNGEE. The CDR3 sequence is CASRPGGMNTEAFF. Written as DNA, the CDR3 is TGTGCCAGCAGGCCCGGGGGTATGAACACTGAAGCTTTCTTT.

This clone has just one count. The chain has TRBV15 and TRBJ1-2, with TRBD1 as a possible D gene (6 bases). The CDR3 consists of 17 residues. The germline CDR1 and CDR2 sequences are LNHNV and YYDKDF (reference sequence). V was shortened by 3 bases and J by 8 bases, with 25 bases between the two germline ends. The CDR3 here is CATSRKVSGALSFGYTF. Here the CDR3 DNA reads TGTGCCACCAGCAGGAAGGTCTCAGGGGCTTTATCGTTCGGCTACACCTTC.

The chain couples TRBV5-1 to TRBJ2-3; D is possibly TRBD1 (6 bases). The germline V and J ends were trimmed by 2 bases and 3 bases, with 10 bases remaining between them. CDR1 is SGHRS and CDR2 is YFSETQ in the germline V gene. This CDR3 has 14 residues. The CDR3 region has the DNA TGCGCCAGCAGCTTCCAGGGGCGGACAGATACGCAGTATTTT. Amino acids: CASSFQGRTDTQYF.

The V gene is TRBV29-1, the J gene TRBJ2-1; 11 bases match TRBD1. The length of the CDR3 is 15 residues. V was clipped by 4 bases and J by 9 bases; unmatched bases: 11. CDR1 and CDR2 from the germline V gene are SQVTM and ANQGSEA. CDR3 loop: CSVGDGDRGFGEQFF. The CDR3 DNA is TGCAGCGTTGGGGACGGGGACAGGGGGTTTGGTGAGCAGTTCTTC.